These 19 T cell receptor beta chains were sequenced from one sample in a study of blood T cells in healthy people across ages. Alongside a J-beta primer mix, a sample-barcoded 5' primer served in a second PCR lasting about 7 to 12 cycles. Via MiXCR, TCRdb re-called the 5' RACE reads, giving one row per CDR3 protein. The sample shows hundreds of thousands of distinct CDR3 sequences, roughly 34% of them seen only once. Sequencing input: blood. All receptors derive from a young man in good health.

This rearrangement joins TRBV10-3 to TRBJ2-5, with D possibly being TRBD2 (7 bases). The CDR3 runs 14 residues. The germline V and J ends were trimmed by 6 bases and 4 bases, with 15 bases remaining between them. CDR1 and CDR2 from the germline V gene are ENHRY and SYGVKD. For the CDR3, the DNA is TGTGCCATCAGGAGTACGGGGGGCGCAGAGACCCAGTACTTC. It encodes CAIRSTGGAETQYF.

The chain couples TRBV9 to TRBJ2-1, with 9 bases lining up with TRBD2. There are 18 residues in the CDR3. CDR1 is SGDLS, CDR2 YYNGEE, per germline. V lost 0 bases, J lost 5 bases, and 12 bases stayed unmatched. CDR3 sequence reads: CASSVGPLLAGDHNEQFF. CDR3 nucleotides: TGTGCCAGCAGCGTAGGTCCTTTACTAGCGGGTGATCACAATGAGCAGTTCTTC.

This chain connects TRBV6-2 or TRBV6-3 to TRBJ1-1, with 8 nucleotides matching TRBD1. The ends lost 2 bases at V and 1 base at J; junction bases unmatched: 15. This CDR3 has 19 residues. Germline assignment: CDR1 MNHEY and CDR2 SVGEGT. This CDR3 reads CASSYPRSDRALKNTEAFF. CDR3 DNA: TGTGCCAGCAGTTACCCGAGATCGGACAGGGCTTTAAAGAACACTGAAGCTTTCTTT.

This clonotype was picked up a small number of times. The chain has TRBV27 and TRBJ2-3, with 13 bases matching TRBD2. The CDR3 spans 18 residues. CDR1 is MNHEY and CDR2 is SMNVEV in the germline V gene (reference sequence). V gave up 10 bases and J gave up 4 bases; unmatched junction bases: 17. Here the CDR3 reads CATQPRLAGGFLSDTQYF. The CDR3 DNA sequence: TGTGCCACCCAGCCCAGACTAGCGGGGGGTTTTTTGTCAGATACGCAGTATTTT.

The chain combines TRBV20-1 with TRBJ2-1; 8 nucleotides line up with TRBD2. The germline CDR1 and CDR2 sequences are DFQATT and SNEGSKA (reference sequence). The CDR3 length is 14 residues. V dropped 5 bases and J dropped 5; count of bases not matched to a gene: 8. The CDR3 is CSALGGGGNNEQFF. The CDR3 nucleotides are TGCAGTGCTCTGGGGGGCGGGGGGAACAATGAGCAGTTCTTC.

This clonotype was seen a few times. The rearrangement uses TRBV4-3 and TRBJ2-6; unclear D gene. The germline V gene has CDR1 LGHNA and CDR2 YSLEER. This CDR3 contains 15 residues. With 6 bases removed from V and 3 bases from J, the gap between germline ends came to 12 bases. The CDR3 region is CASRKGGLGANVLTF. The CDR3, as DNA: TGCGCCAGCAGGAAGGGTGGCCTTGGGGCCAACGTCCTGACTTTC.

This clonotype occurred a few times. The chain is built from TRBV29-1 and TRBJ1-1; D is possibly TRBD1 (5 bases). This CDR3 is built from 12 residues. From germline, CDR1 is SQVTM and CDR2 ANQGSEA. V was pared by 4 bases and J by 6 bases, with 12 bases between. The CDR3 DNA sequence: TGCAGCGTTGCTGGGGGACTGGCTGAAGCTTTCTTT. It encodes CSVAGGLAEAFF. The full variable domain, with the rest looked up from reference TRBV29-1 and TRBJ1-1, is SAVISQKPSRDICQRGTSLTIQCQVDSQVTMMFWYRQQPGQSLTLIATANQGSEATYESGFVIDKFPISRPNLTFSTLTVSNMSPEDSSIYLCSVAGGLAEAFFGQGTRLTVV.

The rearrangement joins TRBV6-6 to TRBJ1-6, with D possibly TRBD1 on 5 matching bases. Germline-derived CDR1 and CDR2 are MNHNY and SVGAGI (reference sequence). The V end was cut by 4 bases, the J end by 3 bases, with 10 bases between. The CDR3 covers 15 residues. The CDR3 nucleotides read TGTGCCAGCAGTTTGGGACCGAGCTATAATTCACCCCTCCACTTT. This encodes CASSLGPSYNSPLHF.

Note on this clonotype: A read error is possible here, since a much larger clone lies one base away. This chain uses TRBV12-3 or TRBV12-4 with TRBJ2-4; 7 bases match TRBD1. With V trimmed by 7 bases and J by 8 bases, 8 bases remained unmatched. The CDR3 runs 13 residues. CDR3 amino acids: CASTTTGVDIQYF. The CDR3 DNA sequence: TGTGCCAGCACCACCACAGGGGTAGACATTCAGTACTTC.

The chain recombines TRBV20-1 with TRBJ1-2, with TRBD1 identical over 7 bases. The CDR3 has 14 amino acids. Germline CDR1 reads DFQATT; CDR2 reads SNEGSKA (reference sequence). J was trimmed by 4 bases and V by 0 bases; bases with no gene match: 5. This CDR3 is CSARDVGTVYGYTF. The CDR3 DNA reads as TGCAGTGCTAGAGATGTGGGGACAGTCTATGGCTACACCTTC.

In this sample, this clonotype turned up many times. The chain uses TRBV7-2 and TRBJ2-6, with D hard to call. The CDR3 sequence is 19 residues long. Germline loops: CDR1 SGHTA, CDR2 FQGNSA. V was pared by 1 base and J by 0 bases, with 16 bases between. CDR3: CASSLVLGRMSSGANVLTF. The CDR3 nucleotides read TGTGCCAGCAGCTTAGTCCTTGGACGGATGAGCTCTGGGGCCAACGTCCTGACTTTC.

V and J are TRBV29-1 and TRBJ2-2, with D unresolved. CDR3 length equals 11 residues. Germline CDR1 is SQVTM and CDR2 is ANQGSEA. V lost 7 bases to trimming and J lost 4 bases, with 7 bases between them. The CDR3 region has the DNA TGCAGCGCTGCGATCACCGGGGAGCTGTTTTTT. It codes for CSAAITGELFF.

The CDR3 spells CASSPAGGNMGNEQFF. The CDR3 bases are TGTGCCAGCAGCCCCGCCGGAGGGAATATGGGAAATGAGCAGTTCTTC. The chain joins TRBV7-3 to TRBJ2-1; a weak D match, TRBD2 (6 bases). The CDR3 spans 16 residues. Trimming shortened V by 5 bases and J by 7 bases, and 21 bases separated the two germline ends. Germline loops: CDR1 SGHTA, CDR2 FQGTGA.

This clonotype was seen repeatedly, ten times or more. CDR3: CAISEGREYNEQFF. CDR3 coding DNA: TGTGCCATCAGTGAGGGACGGGAATACAATGAGCAGTTCTTC. The chain uses TRBV10-3 and TRBJ2-1, with D possibly TRBD2 on 5 matching bases. Trimming left V 2 bases short and J 4 bases short, with 9 bases between. Germline V gives CDR1 ENHRY, CDR2 SYGVKD. This CDR3 spans 14 amino acids.

The CDR3 reads CASTRGGHYGYTF. DNA for the CDR3: TGTGCTAGTACTCGGGGGGGACACTATGGCTACACCTTC. The chain uses TRBV12-5 and TRBJ1-2; TRBD1 might be the D (5 bases). The CDR3 consists of 13 residues. CDR1 and CDR2 (germline): LGHNT, FRNRAP. Trimming took 8 bases from V and 3 from J, leaving 13 bases between them.

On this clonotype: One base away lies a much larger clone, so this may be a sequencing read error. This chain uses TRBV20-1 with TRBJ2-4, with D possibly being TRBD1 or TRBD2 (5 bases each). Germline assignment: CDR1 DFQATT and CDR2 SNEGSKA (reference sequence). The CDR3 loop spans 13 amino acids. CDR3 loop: CSTRDGTETLQYF. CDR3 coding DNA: TGCAGTACTAGAGATGGGACCGAGACATTGCAGTACTTC.

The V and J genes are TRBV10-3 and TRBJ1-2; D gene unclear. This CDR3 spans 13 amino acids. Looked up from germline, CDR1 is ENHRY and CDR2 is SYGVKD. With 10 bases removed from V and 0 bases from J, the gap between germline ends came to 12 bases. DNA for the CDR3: TGTGCCACCTCTGACACCACTAACTATGGCTACACCTTC. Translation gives CATSDTTNYGYTF.

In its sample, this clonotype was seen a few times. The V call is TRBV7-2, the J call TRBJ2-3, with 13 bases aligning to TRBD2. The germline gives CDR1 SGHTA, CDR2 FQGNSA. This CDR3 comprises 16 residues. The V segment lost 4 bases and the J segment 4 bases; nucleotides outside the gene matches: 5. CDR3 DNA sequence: TGTGCCAGCAGCTCCGGACTAGCGGGGGCCCCAGATACGCAGTATTTT. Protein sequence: CASSSGLAGAPDTQYF.

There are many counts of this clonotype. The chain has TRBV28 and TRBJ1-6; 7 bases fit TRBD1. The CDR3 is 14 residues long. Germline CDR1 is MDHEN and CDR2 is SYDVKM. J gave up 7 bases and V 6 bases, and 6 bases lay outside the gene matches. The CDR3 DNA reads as TGTGCCAGCAGACTGGGACAGCCCAATTCACCCCTCCACTTT. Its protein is CASRLGQPNSPLHF.